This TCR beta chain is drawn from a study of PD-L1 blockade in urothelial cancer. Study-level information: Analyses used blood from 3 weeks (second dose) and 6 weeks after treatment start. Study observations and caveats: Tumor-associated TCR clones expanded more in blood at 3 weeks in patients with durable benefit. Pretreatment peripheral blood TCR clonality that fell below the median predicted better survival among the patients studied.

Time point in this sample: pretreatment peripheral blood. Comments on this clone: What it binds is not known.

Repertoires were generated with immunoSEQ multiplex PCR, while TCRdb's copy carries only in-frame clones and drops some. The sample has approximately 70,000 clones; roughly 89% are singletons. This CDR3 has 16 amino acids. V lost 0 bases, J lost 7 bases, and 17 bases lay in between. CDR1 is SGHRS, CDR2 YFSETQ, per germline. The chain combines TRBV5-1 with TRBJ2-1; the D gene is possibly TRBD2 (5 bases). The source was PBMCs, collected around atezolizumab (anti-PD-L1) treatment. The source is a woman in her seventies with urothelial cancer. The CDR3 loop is CASSLAGIQTLNEQFF. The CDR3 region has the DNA TGCGCCAGCAGCTTGGCCGGGATCCAGACATTAAATGAGCAGTTCTTC.